This entry features one T cell receptor beta chain sequence. The sample belongs to a study of cytomegalovirus exposure and HLA in healthy donors. CDR1 SQVTM and CDR2 ANQGSEA come from the germline V gene. The junction had 7 bases not matched to a gene; V was cut back by 4 bases and J by 0 bases. The CDR3 spans 15 residues. PCR used 60 Vbeta primers and 13 Jbeta primers. Some clones are missing from TCRdb's copy, which holds only in-frame ones; the method was immunoSEQ multiplex PCR. The table lists 150,000 to 180,000 clones, roughly three quarters of them singletons. The chain employs TRBV29-1 and TRBJ2-7; 9 bases fit TRBD1. The TCR comes from a man aged 30-40 years in good health and CMV-seropositive. What was sequenced was PBMCs. The CDR3 nucleotides are TGCAGCGTTGCCATTGGACAGGGGATCTCCTACGAGCAGTACTTC. Residues: CSVAIGQGISYEQYF.